Shown below are 19 T cell receptor beta chains from a single sample sequenced in a study of blood T cell repertoires in COVID-19 (TCRdb year 2020). Libraries were constructed by the immunoSEQ multiplex PCR assay. Imported from immuneACCESS, the table was reduced by TCRdb to in-frame sequences with V and J called. These copies leave out some clones; in studies compared against another copy, an unresolved V gene accounts for under half, and the cause of the remainder is not known. For this sample there are 25,000 to 35,000 clones; about 92% appear just once. Together, the top ten hold roughly 0.83% of the sample. The sequencing input was peripheral blood. Receptors were obtained from a woman aged 65 to 85 with COVID-19, enrolled during active disease.

This sequence joins TRBV10-3 and TRBJ2-1; a possible D gene is TRBD2 (8 bases). Germline-derived CDR1 and CDR2 are ENHRY and SYGVKD. V lost 3 bases and J 8 bases, leaving 23 bases between the germline ends. This CDR3 region has 17 residues. The CDR3 bases are TGTGCCATCAGTGATCCCGGGGGGGAGGGGGCACGTGATGAGCAGTTCTTC. It codes for CAISDPGGEGARDEQFF.

The chain is built from TRBV27 and TRBJ1-5; TRBD1 matches 8 bases. V shed 2 bases and J 6 bases; nucleotides not matched to a gene: 3. CDR1 is MNHEY and CDR2 is SMNVEV in the germline V gene (reference sequence). CDR3 length equals 14 residues. The CDR3 protein is CASSLSTGGQPQHF. The CDR3 bases are TGTGCCAGCAGTTTAAGTACAGGGGGTCAGCCCCAGCATTTT.

The chain couples TRBV12-3 or TRBV12-4 to TRBJ1-2, with D hard to call. The CDR3 runs to 12 residues. With 5 bases removed from V and 0 bases from J, the gap between germline ends came to 4 bases. CDR3: CASSTPNYGYTF. The CDR3 DNA sequence: TGTGCCAGCAGTACACCTAACTATGGCTACACCTTC.

The sample holds one count of this clone. The V gene is TRBV4-2, the J gene TRBJ1-4; D may be TRBD1 (6 bases). Trimming took off 4 bases at V and 4 bases at J, with 16 bases between the two ends. This CDR3 region has 16 residues. The germline gives CDR1 LGHNA, CDR2 YNFKEQ. The CDR3 nucleotides are TGTGCCAGCAGCCTCAACCCGACAGGAGATAATGAAAAACTGTTTTTT. Amino acids: CASSLNPTGDNEKLFF.

J is TRBJ1-5 and V is TRBV10-2, with D possibly TRBD1 on 5 matching bases. The CDR3 spans 14 residues. Trimming removed 3 bases from V and 3 bases from J, with 9 bases in between. Germline V gives CDR1 WSHSY, CDR2 SAAADI. The chain's CDR3 is CASSDRVTNQPQHF. The CDR3 DNA is TGCGCCAGCAGTGACAGGGTTACCAATCAGCCCCAGCATTTT.

The V gene is TRBV5-1, the J gene TRBJ2-2; 12 bases are a match to TRBD2. V lost 1 base and J lost 4; bases outside the gene matches: 14. CDR1 is SGHRS, CDR2 YFSETQ, per germline. The CDR3 sequence is 20 residues long. The CDR3 loop reads CASSLYVQTSGRVGTGELFF. The DNA of the CDR3 is TGCGCCAGCAGCTTGTACGTTCAGACTAGCGGGAGAGTTGGCACCGGGGAGCTGTTTTTT.

This chain uses TRBV19 with TRBJ2-2, with 8 bases fitting TRBD1. In germline, CDR1 is LNHDA, CDR2 SQIVND (reference sequence). V lost 7 bases to trimming and J lost 6 bases; unmatched junction nucleotides: 10. The CDR3 runs to 15 residues. The CDR3 DNA follows: TGTGCCAGTATCCCCGGACAGGGTCCCCCCGGGGAGCTGTTTTTT. It is translated as CASIPGQGPPGELFF.

The gene calls are TRBV7-2 and TRBJ2-5; D unclear. CDR1 and CDR2 from the germline V gene are SGHTA and FQGNSA. The CDR3 runs 15 residues. Trimming removed 5 bases at V and 0 bases at J, with 13 bases between. CDR3 sequence: CASSQVVGYQETQYF. In DNA, the CDR3 is TGTGCCAGCAGCCAGGTGGTGGGTTACCAAGAGACCCAGTACTTC.

CDR3 amino acids: CASSQAGGAATNEKLFF. CDR3 nucleotides: TGTGCCAGCAGCCAGGCCGGGGGGGCAGCAACTAATGAAAAACTGTTTTTT. V and J are TRBV4-2 and TRBJ1-4; D possibly corresponds to TRBD1 (6 bases). Germline V gene sequence: CDR1 LGHNA, CDR2 YNFKEQ. Trimming took 3 bases from V and 0 from J, leaving 14 bases between them. CDR3 length: 17 residues.

Note on this clone: The germline gene is not matched at one end of the junction; a read error may be the cause. The chain links TRBV7-7 to TRBJ2-5, with no clear D. The CDR3 is 14 residues long. In germline, CDR1 is SSHAT, CDR2 FNYEAQ (reference sequence). The CDR3 nucleotides are TGTGCTAGCAGCTTAAACCAGGCTGCCGAGACCCAGTACTTC. Translation: CASSLNQAAETQYF.

The chain combines TRBV28 with TRBJ2-3, with a tentative D call TRBD2 (5 bases). The CDR3 loop spans 15 amino acids. The germline gives CDR1 MDHEN, CDR2 SYDVKM. Trimming removed 1 base from V and 4 bases from J, with 12 bases in between. Written as DNA, the CDR3 is TGTGCCAGCAGTTTATTAGCCCCGGGGTCAGATACGCAGTATTTT. Encoded protein: CASSLLAPGSDTQYF.

The V gene is TRBV30, the J gene TRBJ2-1; 8 nucleotides agree with TRBD1. CDR3 length: 11 residues. Trimming removed 8 bases from V and 7 bases from J; junction bases left unmatched: 4. Germline CDR1 reads GTSNPN; CDR2 reads SVGIG (reference sequence). The CDR3 region has the DNA TGTGCCCACGGACAGGGAAATGAGCAGTTCTTC. It codes for CAHGQGNEQFF.

This clone appeared once. The rearrangement links TRBV28 to TRBJ1-6; unclear D gene. Germline V gene lookup returns CDR1 MDHEN and CDR2 SYDVKM. The CDR3 loop spans 13 amino acids. V was cut by 7 bases and J by 10 bases, with 14 bases left in between. The CDR3 here is CASTLSPGSPLHF. The CDR3 DNA follows: TGTGCCAGCACCCTCTCCCCAGGCTCACCCCTCCACTTT.

Comments on this clone: At one end, the junction sequence differs from germline, possibly due to a read error. The V and J genes are TRBV6-5 and TRBJ2-3; the D gene is possibly TRBD2 (6 bases). The germline gives CDR1 MNHEY, CDR2 SVGAGI. The CDR3 loop spans 14 amino acids. CDR3 coding DNA: TGTGCCAGCAGTACGGGACTTAGCAGAGATACGCAGTATTTT. Encoded protein: CASSTGLSRDTQYF.

The J gene is TRBJ2-1, the V gene TRBV10-3, with D uncertain. The CDR3 consists of 15 residues. The V and J ends lost 3 bases and 0 bases respectively, with 9 bases between them. CDR1 and CDR2 (germline): ENHRY, SYGVKD. The CDR3 loop is CAISEATSSYNEQFF. The CDR3 DNA follows: TGTGCCATCAGTGAAGCGACCTCCTCCTACAATGAGCAGTTCTTC.

The genes are TRBV5-1 and TRBJ2-2; 11 bases fit TRBD2. CDR1 is SGHRS, CDR2 YFSETQ, per germline. Germline trimming cut 2 bases from V and 5 bases from J; bases unmatched to any gene: 5. The CDR3 consists of 16 residues. CDR3 amino acids: CASSFSGRAGTGELFF. CDR3 nucleotides: TGCGCCAGCAGCTTTAGCGGGAGGGCCGGGACCGGGGAGCTGTTTTTT. Looking up the rest from reference TRBV5-1 and TRBJ2-2 gives the full variable domain: KAGVTQTPRYLIKTRGQQVTLSCSPISGHRSVSWYQQTPGQGLQFLFEYFSETQRNKGNFPGRFSGRQFSNSRSEMNVSTLELGDSALYLCASSFSGRAGTGELFFGEGSRLTVL.

This chain uses TRBV20-1 with TRBJ1-1, with D unclear. The CDR3 is made up of 11 amino acids. CDR1 and CDR2 from the germline V gene are DFQATT and SNEGSKA (reference sequence). V gave up 5 bases and J gave up 1 base, with 5 bases separating them. The CDR3 sequence: CSAYRNTEAFF. The CDR3 DNA is TGCAGTGCTTACAGGAACACTGAAGCTTTCTTT.

The chain links TRBV11-2 to TRBJ1-5; 8 bases are shared with TRBD1. This CDR3 is built from 15 residues. V lost 5 bases and J lost 11; bases outside the gene matches: 14. Germline CDR1 SGHAT, CDR2 FQNNGV. The CDR3 coding sequence is TGTGCCAGCAGCCAAAGGGGGACAGGATGGGGAGCCCAGCATTTT. Protein product: CASSQRGTGWGAQHF. Using reference TRBV11-2 and TRBJ1-5 for the parts outside the CDR3, the full variable domain is EAGVAQSPRYKIIEKRQSVAFWCNPISGHATLYWYQQILGQGPKLLIQFQNNGVVDDSQLPKDRFSAERLKGVDSTLKIQPAKLEDSAVYLCASSQRGTGWGAQHFGDGTRLSIL.

CDR3 protein: CASSPHESSYNEQFF. As DNA, the CDR3 is TGCGCCAGCAGCCCTCACGAGAGCTCCTACAATGAGCAGTTCTTC. This rearrangement joins TRBV5-1 to TRBJ2-1; D gene ambiguous. With 4 bases removed from V and 0 bases from J, the gap between germline ends came to 11 bases. Germline V gene sequence: CDR1 SGHRS, CDR2 YFSETQ. The CDR3 has 15 amino acids.